This T cell receptor beta chain originates from a study of T cells after yellow fever vaccination. Each CDR3 protein is one row after TCRdb ran MiXCR on the 5' RACE reads. The sample holds almost 600,000 distinct CDR3 sequences, roughly 13% seen once. This clonotype was found a few times. The germline gives CDR1 SGHDN, CDR2 FVKESK. V was cut by 4 bases and J by 2 bases, with 15 bases left in between. This CDR3 is built from 16 residues. The specimen was PBMCs, collected on the day of the yellow fever booster vaccination. This receptor was obtained from a young man who received the YFV17D yellow fever vaccine. This rearrangement joins TRBV14 to TRBJ2-1; no definite D call. In DNA form, the CDR3 reads TGTGCCAGCAGCCTTACTACAATCCGACCCTACAATGAGCAGTTCTTC. Its protein product is CASSLTTIRPYNEQFF.